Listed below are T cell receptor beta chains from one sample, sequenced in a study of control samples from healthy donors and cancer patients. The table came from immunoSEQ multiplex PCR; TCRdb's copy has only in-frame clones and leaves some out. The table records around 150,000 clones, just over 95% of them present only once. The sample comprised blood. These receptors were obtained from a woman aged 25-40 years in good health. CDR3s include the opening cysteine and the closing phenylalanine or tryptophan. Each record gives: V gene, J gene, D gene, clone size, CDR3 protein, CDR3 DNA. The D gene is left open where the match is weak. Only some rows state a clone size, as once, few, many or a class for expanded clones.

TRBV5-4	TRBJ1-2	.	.	CASTSGSYGYTF	TGTGCCAGCACTTCGGGGAGCTATGGCTACACCTTC
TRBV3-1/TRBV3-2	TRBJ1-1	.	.	CASSQEQGWTEAFF	TGTGCCAGCAGCCAAGAGCAGGGGTGGACTGAAGCTTTCTTT
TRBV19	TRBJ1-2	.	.	CASSTNSGVGYTF	TGTGCCAGTAGTACGAACTCGGGGGTTGGCTACACCTTC
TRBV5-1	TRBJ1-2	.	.	CASSLEANYGYTF	TGCGCCAGCAGCTTGGAAGCTAACTATGGCTACACCTTC
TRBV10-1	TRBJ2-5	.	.	CASSGSGQETQYF	TGCGCCAGCAGTGGTAGCGGACAAGAGACCCAGTACTTC
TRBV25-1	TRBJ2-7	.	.	CASGDSYEQYF	TGTGCCAGCGGTGACTCCTACGAGCAGTACTTC
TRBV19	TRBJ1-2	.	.	CASSIIGGNYGYTF	TGTGCCAGTAGTATCATCGGGGGTAACTATGGCTACACCTTC
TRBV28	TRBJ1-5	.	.	CASSPATSGQLNQPQHF	TGTGCCAGCAGTCCCGCAACCTCCGGACAGCTCAATCAGCCCCAGCATTTT
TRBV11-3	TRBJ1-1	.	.	CASSLVGVNTEAFF	TGTGCCAGCAGCTTAGTCGGCGTGAACACTGAAGCTTTCTTT
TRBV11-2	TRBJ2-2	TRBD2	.	CASSLDYGSGRTGELFF	TGTGCCAGCAGCTTAGATTATGGTAGCGGGAGGACCGGGGAGCTGTTTTTT
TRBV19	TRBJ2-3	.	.	CASSIGGGAGGTDTQYF	TGTGCCAGTAGTATAGGAGGGGGGGCAGGTGGCACAGATACGCAGTATTTT
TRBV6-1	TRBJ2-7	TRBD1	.	CASSESGTGLQQYF	TGTGCCAGCAGTGAATCCGGGACAGGTTTACAGCAGTACTTC
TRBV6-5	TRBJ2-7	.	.	CASSAGRGGSYEQYF	TGTGCCAGCAGCGCCGGGCGAGGGGGGAGCTACGAGCAGTACTTC
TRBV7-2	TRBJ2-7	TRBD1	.	CASSLWDSSYEQYF	TGTGCCAGCAGCTTATGGGACAGTTCCTACGAGCAGTACTTC
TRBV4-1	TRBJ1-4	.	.	CASSQAGLNEKLFF	TGCGCCAGCAGCCAGGCAGGGCTTAATGAAAAACTGTTTTTT
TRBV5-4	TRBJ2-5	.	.	CASSLRFQETQYF	TGTGCCAGCAGCTTAAGGTTTCAAGAGACCCAGTACTTC
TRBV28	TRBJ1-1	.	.	CASTRGGRSTEAFF	TGTGCCAGCACCCGAGGGGGGCGAAGCACTGAAGCTTTCTTT
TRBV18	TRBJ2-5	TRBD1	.	CASSPGQGPRGTQYF	TGTGCCAGCTCGCCGGGACAGGGGCCAAGGGGGACCCAGTACTTC
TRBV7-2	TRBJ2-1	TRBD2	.	CASSLARTSGRPGDEQFF	TGTGCCAGCAGCTTAGCGAGGACTAGCGGGAGGCCCGGCGATGAGCAGTTCTTC
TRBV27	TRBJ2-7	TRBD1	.	CASSSIRDRAYEQYF	TGTGCCAGCAGTTCAATCCGGGACAGGGCTTACGAGCAGTACTTC
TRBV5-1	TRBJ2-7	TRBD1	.	CASSFPGQGSEQYF	TGCGCCAGCAGCTTCCCCGGACAGGGCTCCGAGCAGTACTTC
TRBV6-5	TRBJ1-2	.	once	CASSRGEAGYTF	TGTGCCAGCTCTCGGGGAGAGGCTGGCTACACCTTC
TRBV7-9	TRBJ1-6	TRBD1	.	CASSVLRDRDSPLHF	TGTGCCAGCAGCGTTCTCCGGGACAGGGATTCACCCCTCCACTTT
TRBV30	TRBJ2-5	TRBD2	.	CAWFPGLATPGTQYF	TGTGCCTGGTTCCCGGGACTAGCGACACCGGGGACCCAGTACTTC
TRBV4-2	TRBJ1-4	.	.	CASSQGGRAEKLFF	TGTGCCAGCAGCCAAGGGGGGAGGGCAGAAAAACTGTTTTTT
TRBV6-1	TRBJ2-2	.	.	CASSEARGSNTGELFF	TGTGCCAGCAGTGAAGCGAGGGGTTCGAACACCGGGGAGCTGTTTTTT
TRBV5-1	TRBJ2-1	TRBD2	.	CASSLGLARVGYNEQFF	TGCGCCAGCAGCTTGGGACTAGCGCGTGTTGGGTACAATGAGCAGTTCTTC
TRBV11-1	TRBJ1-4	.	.	CASSFFTGPNEKLFF	TGTGCCAGCAGCTTTTTTACAGGTCCTAATGAAAAACTGTTTTTT
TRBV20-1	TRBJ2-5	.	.	CSAFTGDF	TGCAGTGCTTTCACTGGAGACTTC
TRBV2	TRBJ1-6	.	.	CASRNRVRDSPLHF	TGTGCCAGCAGAAACAGGGTTCGGGATTCACCCCTCCACTTT
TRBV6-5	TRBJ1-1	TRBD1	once	CASSYPGQGYTEAFF	TGTGCCAGCAGTTACCCAGGACAGGGGTACACTGAAGCTTTCTTT
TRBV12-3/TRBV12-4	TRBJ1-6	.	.	CASSFGTSLHF	TGTGCCAGCAGTTTTGGGACCTCTCTCCACTTT
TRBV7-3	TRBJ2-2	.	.	CASSSHRDTGELFF	TGTGCCAGCAGCTCGCACAGGGACACCGGGGAGCTGTTTTTT
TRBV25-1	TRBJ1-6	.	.	CASSEGSSPLHF	TGTGCCAGCAGTGAGGGCAGCTCACCCCTCCACTTT
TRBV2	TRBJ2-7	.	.	CASVPRTSNSYEQYF	TGTGCCAGCGTTCCCAGGACATCGAACTCCTACGAGCAGTACTTC
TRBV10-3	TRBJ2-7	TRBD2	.	CAISDRGDSYEQYF	TGTGCCATCAGTGACCGGGGGGATTCCTACGAGCAGTACTTC
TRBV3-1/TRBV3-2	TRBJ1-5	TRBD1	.	CASSQAGTGGNQPQHF	TGTGCCAGCAGCCAAGCCGGGACAGGGGGCAATCAGCCCCAGCATTTT
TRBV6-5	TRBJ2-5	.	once	CASRPSWAQETQYF	TGTGCCAGCAGGCCTAGTTGGGCCCAAGAGACCCAGTACTTC
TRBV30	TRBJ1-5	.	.	CAWNLGNNQPQHF	TGTGCCTGGAACCTGGGGAACAATCAGCCCCAGCATTTT
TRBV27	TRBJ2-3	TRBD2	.	CASSLYYGLAGDTQYF	TGTGCCAGCAGTTTATATTATGGACTAGCTGGAGATACGCAGTATTTT
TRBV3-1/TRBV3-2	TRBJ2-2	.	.	CASSPHGNTGELFF	TGTGCCAGCAGCCCCCACGGGAACACCGGGGAGCTGTTTTTT
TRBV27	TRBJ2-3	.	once	CASSLSLDRDTQYF	TGTGCCAGCAGTTTGAGCCTGGACCGCGATACGCAGTATTTT
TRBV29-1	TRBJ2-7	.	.	CSVLGDTSYEQYF	TGCAGCGTCCTAGGAGACACATCCTACGAGCAGTACTTC
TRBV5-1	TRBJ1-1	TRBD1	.	CASSYMTGHTEAFF	TGCGCCAGCAGCTACATGACAGGGCACACTGAAGCTTTCTTT
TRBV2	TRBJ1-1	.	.	CASSENLGTEAFF	TGTGCCAGCAGTGAAAACCTTGGCACTGAAGCTTTCTTT
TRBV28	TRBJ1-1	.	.	CASSFFPGDTEAFF	TGTGCCAGCAGTTTCTTCCCCGGGGACACTGAAGCTTTCTTT
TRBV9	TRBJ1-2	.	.	CASSVKSGNGYTF	TGTGCCAGCAGCGTCAAGTCAGGGAATGGCTACACCTTC
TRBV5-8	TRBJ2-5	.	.	CASSLPTSGAKETQYF	TGTGCCAGCAGCTTGCCGACCTCGGGGGCGAAGGAGACCCAGTACTTC
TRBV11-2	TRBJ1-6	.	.	CASRAGKNSPLHF	TGTGCCAGCAGGGCCGGGAAAAATTCACCCCTCCACTTT
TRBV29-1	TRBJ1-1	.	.	CSSPGENTEAFF	TGCAGCTCTCCCGGGGAGAACACTGAAGCTTTCTTT
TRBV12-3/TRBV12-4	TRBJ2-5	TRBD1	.	CASSGQGQETQYF	TGTGCCAGCAGTGGACAGGGTCAAGAGACCCAGTACTTC
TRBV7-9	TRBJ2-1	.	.	CASSLFMVNEQFF	TGTGCCAGCAGCTTATTCATGGTCAATGAGCAGTTCTTC
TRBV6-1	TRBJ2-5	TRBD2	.	CASSEALAGGPRTQYF	TGTGCCAGCAGTGAAGCGCTAGCGGGGGGTCCGAGGACCCAGTACTTC
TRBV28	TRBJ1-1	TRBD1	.	CASSFRGGGTEAFF	TGTGCCAGCAGTTTCAGGGGGGGAGGCACTGAAGCTTTCTTT
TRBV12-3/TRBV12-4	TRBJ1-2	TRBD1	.	CASRVDRVYGYTF	TGTGCCAGCAGGGTGGACAGGGTCTATGGCTACACCTTC
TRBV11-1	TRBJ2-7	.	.	CASSRGQENDEQYF	TGTGCCAGCAGCCGGGGGCAGGAGAACGACGAGCAGTACTTC
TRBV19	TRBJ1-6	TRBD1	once	CASSAQGASGNSPLHF	TGTGCCAGTAGTGCCCAGGGGGCCTCTGGGAATTCACCCCTCCACTTT